Listed below are T cell receptor beta chains from one sample, sequenced in a study of cytomegalovirus exposure and HLA in healthy donors. Profiling relied on immunoSEQ multiplex PCR, and the TCRdb table lists in-frame clones only, not all of them. The sample has about 98,000 clones, about 74% seen once; the top ten hold over 15%. The sequencing input was PBMCs. Receptor source: a man aged 60-69 years in good health and CMV-seropositive. CDR3s include the opening cysteine and the closing phenylalanine or tryptophan. A D gene is named only where the DNA matches it firmly. Clone size appears in some rows only: once, few, many, or a class for an expanded clone.

clone_size	j_call	d_call	v_call	cdr3_aa	cdr3_nt
-	TRBJ2-3	TRBD2	TRBV7-2	CASIPGTSGGDTQYF	TGTGCCAGCATCCCGGGGACTAGCGGGGGAGATACGCAGTATTTT
once	TRBJ2-5	TRBD1	TRBV15	CATSGQGAPGETQYF	TGTGCCACCTCGGGACAGGGGGCGCCCGGAGAGACCCAGTACTTC
-	TRBJ2-7	-	TRBV6-6	CASSYSRSGSSYEQYF	TGTGCCAGCAGTTACTCGAGGTCCGGGAGCTCCTACGAGCAGTACTTC
once	TRBJ1-2	-	TRBV1	CTSSQDPQSGYGYTF	TGCACCAGCAGCCAAGACCCACAGAGCGGGTATGGCTACACCTTC
-	TRBJ1-2	-	TRBV19	CASSDDGTGDYGYTF	TGTGCCAGTAGCGATGACGGAACCGGGGACTATGGCTACACCTTC
-	TRBJ2-5	-	TRBV6-4	CASSKQGKQETQYF	TGTGCCAGCAGTAAACAGGGTAAACAAGAGACCCAGTACTTC
-	TRBJ2-7	TRBD1	TRBV4-1	CASSREDRGAYEQYF	TGCGCCAGCAGCCGAGAGGACAGGGGGGCCTACGAGCAGTACTTC
few	TRBJ2-7	TRBD2	TRBV6-6	CASSKGLAGEVEQYF	TGTGCCAGCAGTAAGGGACTAGCGGGGGAGGTCGAGCAGTACTTC
once	TRBJ2-2	TRBD2	TRBV5-1	CASSTGLAGYTGELFF	TGCGCCAGCAGCACTGGACTAGCGGGGTACACCGGGGAGCTGTTTTTT
-	TRBJ2-1	-	TRBV6-5	CASSYGGGDEQFF	TGTGCCAGCAGTTATGGTGGCGGCGATGAGCAGTTCTTC
-	TRBJ2-5	TRBD1	TRBV5-4	CASRQTGGIVETQYF	TGTGCCAGCAGACAGACAGGGGGCATTGTGGAGACCCAGTACTTC
-	TRBJ1-6	-	TRBV9	CASGRGIENSPLHF	TGTGCCAGCGGTAGGGGTATTGAAAATTCACCCCTCCACTTT
-	TRBJ2-2	TRBD2	TRBV7-9	CASSLGGTSNAGELFF	TGTGCCAGCAGCTTAGGGGGGACTAGTAATGCCGGGGAGCTGTTTTTT
-	TRBJ2-7	-	TRBV7-9	CASSFGAAGGGYEQYF	TGTGCCAGCAGCTTTGGTGCCGCCGGGGGAGGCTACGAGCAGTACTTC
few	TRBJ1-3	-	TRBV6-6	CASTQTGNSGNTIYF	TGTGCCAGCACCCAGACTGGCAACTCTGGAAACACCATATATTTT
-	TRBJ2-1	TRBD2	TRBV18	CASSPMRGTYNEQFF	TGTGCCAGCTCCCCTATGCGGGGGACTTACAATGAGCAGTTCTTC
-	TRBJ1-3	-	TRBV6-5	CASTTTSGSGNTIYF	TGTGCCAGCACCACGACGTCGGGCTCTGGAAACACCATATATTTT
-	TRBJ2-5	TRBD1	TRBV5-1	CASSLGDRVQETQYF	TGCGCCAGCAGCTTGGGGGACAGGGTCCAAGAGACCCAGTACTTC
-	TRBJ2-7	TRBD2	TRBV7-2	CASSIGLANYEQYF	TGTGCCAGCAGCATCGGACTAGCAAACTACGAGCAGTACTTC
-	TRBJ2-5	TRBD2	TRBV5-1	CASSSASGLGETQYF	TGCGCCAGCAGCTCTGCCTCGGGACTAGGGGAGACCCAGTACTTC
-	TRBJ2-1	TRBD2	TRBV6-1	CASRLGGGGADEQFF	TGTGCCAGCAGGCTGGGGGGCGGGGGGGCCGATGAGCAGTTCTTC
-	TRBJ2-7	TRBD1	TRBV5-1	CASSPRTGTRLSYEQYF	TGCGCCAGCAGCCCCCGGACAGGGACTCGCTTGTCCTACGAGCAGTACTTC
-	TRBJ1-3	TRBD1	TRBV5-5	CASSFTGGTGSSGNTIYF	TGTGCCAGCAGCTTTACAGGGGGCACAGGCTCCTCTGGAAACACCATATATTTT
-	TRBJ1-1	TRBD1	TRBV5-1	CASSSQGGGPEAFF	TGCGCCAGCAGCTCACAGGGGGGAGGGCCTGAAGCTTTCTTT
-	TRBJ2-1	TRBD2	TRBV7-8	CASSTERGNEQFF	TGTGCCAGCAGCACCGAGCGGGGGAATGAGCAGTTCTTC
-	TRBJ1-2	-	TRBV15	CATSRDGVGLDYTF	TGTGCCACCAGCAGAGATGGGGTTGGACTCGACTACACCTTC